This T cell receptor beta chain appears in the sequencing data of a study of siplizumab effects on memory and regulatory T cells. CDR3 length: 17 amino acids. Overall study findings and caveats: Roughly 75-96% of proliferating clones (CD4+ or CD8+) could not be assigned a naive or memory phenotype. Solely a minor proportion of alloreactive clones could be assigned to unstimulated subsets.

The method was immunoSEQ multiplex PCR; TCRdb's version includes in-frame clones alone and lacks a portion of them. Of 90,000 to 120,000 clones listed, about 91% were seen once; the top ten hold just over 2.5%. Notes on this clone: Its antigen remains unidentified.

This TCR was sampled from a human donor in good health. Some clones in this sample may be carry-over from other donors' samples. The sample taken for sequencing was CD4+ T cells sorted from blood. The chain joins TRBV1 to TRBJ2-4; the table's D call, TRBD2, was not checked against the DNA. TRBV1 is assigned pseudogene status. As DNA, the CDR3 is TGCACCAGCAGCCTGGGGGGACCGGAAAAAAACAAAAACATTCAGTACTTC. Translating it yields CTSSLGGPEKNKNIQYF.